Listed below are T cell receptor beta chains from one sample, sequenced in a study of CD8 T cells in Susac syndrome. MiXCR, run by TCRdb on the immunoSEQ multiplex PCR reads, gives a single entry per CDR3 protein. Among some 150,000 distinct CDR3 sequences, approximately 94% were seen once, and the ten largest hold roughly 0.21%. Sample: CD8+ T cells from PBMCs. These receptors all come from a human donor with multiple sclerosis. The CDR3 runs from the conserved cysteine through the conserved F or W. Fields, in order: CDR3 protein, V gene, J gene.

cdr3_aa: CASSFGSISRGKLFF; v_call: TRBV27; j_call: TRBJ1-4
cdr3_aa: CASRDGTGGTEAFF; v_call: TRBV12-3/TRBV12-4; j_call: TRBJ1-1
cdr3_aa: CASSLVLGGLGEQYF; v_call: TRBV11-2; j_call: TRBJ2-7
cdr3_aa: CSADDSLVETQYF; v_call: TRBV20-1; j_call: TRBJ2-5
cdr3_aa: CASSLWLEGAQHF; v_call: TRBV5-6; j_call: TRBJ1-5
cdr3_aa: CAWIASGTNTEAFF; v_call: TRBV30; j_call: TRBJ1-1
cdr3_aa: CASSQPGRGQETQYF; v_call: TRBV7-9; j_call: TRBJ2-5
cdr3_aa: CASRGHITDTQYF; v_call: TRBV5-1; j_call: TRBJ2-3
cdr3_aa: CASSLDWDSYEQYF; v_call: TRBV5-1; j_call: TRBJ2-7
cdr3_aa: CASRRGQGYNEQFF; v_call: TRBV6-2/TRBV6-3; j_call: TRBJ2-1
cdr3_aa: CASSQDRGPSYNEQFF; v_call: TRBV3-1; j_call: TRBJ2-1
cdr3_aa: CASSLALTSDTQYF; v_call: TRBV27; j_call: TRBJ2-3
cdr3_aa: CASSRTSGSTDTQYF; v_call: TRBV7-2; j_call: TRBJ2-3
cdr3_aa: CSARAEGGYEQYF; v_call: TRBV20-1; j_call: TRBJ2-7
cdr3_aa: CASTHAGTGVGYTF; v_call: TRBV19; j_call: TRBJ1-2
cdr3_aa: CASTVWGGYEQYF; v_call: TRBV27; j_call: TRBJ2-7
cdr3_aa: CASSLDGAQYF; v_call: TRBV7-9; j_call: TRBJ2-5
cdr3_aa: CASSRSRQGREKLFF; v_call: TRBV3-1; j_call: TRBJ1-4
cdr3_aa: CASSWGTHNEQFF; v_call: TRBV7-9; j_call: TRBJ2-1
cdr3_aa: CATGTSYEQYF; v_call: TRBV19; j_call: TRBJ2-7
cdr3_aa: CASSATGRGNSPLHF; v_call: TRBV9; j_call: TRBJ1-6
cdr3_aa: CASSLRDRSKNSPLHF; v_call: TRBV28; j_call: TRBJ1-6
cdr3_aa: CASSFPQGNVYEQFF; v_call: TRBV7-9; j_call: TRBJ2-1
cdr3_aa: CASSLGVQGPVSEQYF; v_call: TRBV7-9; j_call: TRBJ2-7
cdr3_aa: CASSQDPTSGGAQGTQYF; v_call: TRBV4-3; j_call: TRBJ2-3
cdr3_aa: CASSQDPGQGYTF; v_call: TRBV14; j_call: TRBJ1-2
cdr3_aa: CASSEYGIGSYEQYF; v_call: TRBV2; j_call: TRBJ2-7
cdr3_aa: CASSDHNRGRLFF; v_call: TRBV11-2; j_call: TRBJ2-2
cdr3_aa: CASRSAGVRAYEQYF; v_call: TRBV11-2; j_call: TRBJ2-7
cdr3_aa: CASRLTGFPSNQPQHF; v_call: TRBV7-2; j_call: TRBJ1-5
cdr3_aa: CASSRRPQEGNEQYF; v_call: TRBV6-2/TRBV6-3; j_call: TRBJ2-7
cdr3_aa: CASSDTTTGELFF; v_call: TRBV6-4; j_call: TRBJ2-2
cdr3_aa: CASSPVLASYEQYF; v_call: TRBV27; j_call: TRBJ2-7
cdr3_aa: CASSVTGDLSYEQYF; v_call: TRBV9; j_call: TRBJ2-7
cdr3_aa: CSAMGRSTDTQYF; v_call: TRBV20-1; j_call: TRBJ2-3
cdr3_aa: CASSLRGIPYEQYF; v_call: TRBV27; j_call: TRBJ2-7
cdr3_aa: CASSRTDRGAYNEQFF; v_call: TRBV27; j_call: TRBJ2-1
cdr3_aa: CSVEDRLLRGYTF; v_call: TRBV29-1; j_call: TRBJ1-2
cdr3_aa: CASRVLANTGELFF; v_call: TRBV7-2; j_call: TRBJ2-2
cdr3_aa: CASTLDYGYTF; v_call: TRBV7-2; j_call: TRBJ1-2
cdr3_aa: CASSLFGGYTF; v_call: TRBV12-3/TRBV12-4; j_call: TRBJ1-2
cdr3_aa: CAWSEYIGSNTEAFF; v_call: TRBV30; j_call: TRBJ1-1
cdr3_aa: CASSRRGTDNQPQHF; v_call: TRBV7-2; j_call: TRBJ1-5
cdr3_aa: CASSQAEFPGELFF; v_call: TRBV3-1; j_call: TRBJ2-2
cdr3_aa: CASSLAYRGTYEQYF; v_call: TRBV11-2; j_call: TRBJ2-7